The T cell receptor (beta chain) described here comes from a study of blood T cell repertoires in COVID-19. V lost 3 bases to trimming and J lost 5 bases, with 12 bases between them. This CDR3 is built from 13 residues. Germline loops: CDR1 GTSNPN, CDR2 SVGIG (reference sequence). Data came from immunoSEQ multiplex PCR; TCRdb stores just in-frame clones and leaves some out. The sample has a few hundred thousand clones; approximately 87% are singletons. The sequencing input was peripheral blood. V usage is TRBV30 and J usage is TRBJ2-3; possible D gene TRBD2, 6 bases. The receptor's source is a woman in her 30s with COVID-19, enrolled during active disease. CDR3 sequence (DNA): TGTGCCTGGAGGACGGGAGCGGTAGATACGCAGTATTTT. Translation: CAWRTGAVDTQYF.